These T cell receptor beta chains were read from a single sample in a study of monozygotic twins with inflammatory bowel disease. TCRdb reprocessed the 5' RACE reads and reports one entry per CDR3 protein, with no DNA. Its clone listing holds around 140,000 distinct CDR3 sequences. What was sequenced was blood. The receptors were gathered from a human donor with ulcerative colitis or Crohn's disease, or a healthy co-twin of an affected twin (not recorded which). CDR3s include the opening cysteine and the closing phenylalanine or tryptophan.

j_call	v_call	cdr3_aa
TRBJ2-3	TRBV3-1	CASSQDQGRTDTQYF
TRBJ2-1	TRBV3-1	CASSLFDYDNEQFF
TRBJ2-5	TRBV5-1	CASSFRSRGQETQYF
TRBJ2-6	TRBV27	CASSWAGVNVLTF
TRBJ1-1	TRBV11-3	CASSAGGGMNTEAFF
TRBJ1-2	TRBV7-9	CASSLIPDTSKGGYTF
TRBJ1-2	TRBV7-2	CASSPQGTAAFNYGYTF
TRBJ2-5	TRBV5-6	CASSFTSGGQETQYF
TRBJ2-7	TRBV5-5	CASSFRGYEQYF
TRBJ2-7	TRBV18	CASSPAGLAGGYYEQYF
TRBJ2-1	TRBV5-1	CASSLARAEVEQFF
TRBJ2-2	TRBV28	CASSFLATANTGELFF
TRBJ2-5	TRBV7-2	CASSLAGTAQETQYF
TRBJ1-6	TRBV23-1	CASSQAARDRGSPLHF
TRBJ2-3	TRBV28	CASSPRGGGTDTQYF
TRBJ1-2	TRBV6-5	CASSFDAKPWTNYGYTF
TRBJ2-3	TRBV7-2	CARSLAFGITDTHYF
TRBJ1-1	TRBV3-1	CASSDTGLDTEAFF
TRBJ1-5	TRBV6-2/TRBV6-3	CASSYGGGPNQPQHF
TRBJ1-1	TRBV27	CASSQRQSSTEAFF
TRBJ1-4	TRBV5-1	CASSSSGSEEKLFF
TRBJ2-7	TRBV7-2	CASSLVDWDYEQYF
TRBJ2-3	TRBV6-2/TRBV6-3	CASSYDPGGSDTQYF
TRBJ1-1	TRBV6-2/TRBV6-3	CASSSLRETEAFF
TRBJ2-3	TRBV24-1	CATSELVEGAGTDTQYF
TRBJ2-1	TRBV5-1	CASRSSLGYNEQFF
TRBJ1-1	TRBV7-2	CASSLEGGLRGAFF
TRBJ2-5	TRBV15	CATSRDRQETQYF
TRBJ2-7	TRBV6-5	CASSYRGRGRINEQYF
TRBJ2-1	TRBV9	CASSPNTRVPYNEQFF
TRBJ2-2	TRBV7-3	CASSLTGRGGLETGELFF
TRBJ1-5	TRBV7-2	CASSPNVLGGNQPQHF
TRBJ2-2	TRBV24-1	CAAAPQVNTGELFF
TRBJ2-5	TRBV11-1	CASSPDSGTQYF
TRBJ2-3	TRBV7-2	CASSLVGGWADTQYF
TRBJ2-7	TRBV7-3	CASSHPGQARNEQYF
TRBJ1-5	TRBV19	CASSIELGRISNQPQHF
TRBJ2-1	TRBV4-1	CASSQRTAYNEQFF
TRBJ2-7	TRBV20-1	CSARDSQLTYEQYF
TRBJ2-1	TRBV11-3	CASSPGGTDYNEQFF
TRBJ2-1	TRBV7-9	CASSRLAGGQSLFNEQFF
TRBJ1-2	TRBV18	CASSQWTAPSYGYTF
TRBJ1-2	TRBV4-2	CASSRSLDKDYGYTF
TRBJ1-5	TRBV18	CASSPGVGGNQPQHF
TRBJ2-3	TRBV12-3/TRBV12-4	CASSFSYSGGTDTQYF
TRBJ2-1	TRBV27	CASKDRINNEQFF
TRBJ2-2	TRBV5-1	CASSGTGQNTGELFF
TRBJ2-7	TRBV2	CASTVQGGLYEQYF
TRBJ1-2	TRBV5-4	CASSPRRQLVSGYTF
TRBJ2-1	TRBV5-1	CASSLAGYSTYNEQFF
TRBJ2-1	TRBV7-2	CASSPTPGTQYNEQFF
TRBJ2-1	TRBV5-5	CASSLRQPRQFF
TRBJ1-1	TRBV20-1	CRVGDSVTEAFF
TRBJ2-1	TRBV7-3	CASSLILGRDNEQFF
TRBJ2-4	TRBV4-2	CASSRGQTTAQNIQYF
TRBJ2-2	TRBV7-8	CASSPQDRGLFF
TRBJ2-1	TRBV10-3	CAISWTGGDEQFF